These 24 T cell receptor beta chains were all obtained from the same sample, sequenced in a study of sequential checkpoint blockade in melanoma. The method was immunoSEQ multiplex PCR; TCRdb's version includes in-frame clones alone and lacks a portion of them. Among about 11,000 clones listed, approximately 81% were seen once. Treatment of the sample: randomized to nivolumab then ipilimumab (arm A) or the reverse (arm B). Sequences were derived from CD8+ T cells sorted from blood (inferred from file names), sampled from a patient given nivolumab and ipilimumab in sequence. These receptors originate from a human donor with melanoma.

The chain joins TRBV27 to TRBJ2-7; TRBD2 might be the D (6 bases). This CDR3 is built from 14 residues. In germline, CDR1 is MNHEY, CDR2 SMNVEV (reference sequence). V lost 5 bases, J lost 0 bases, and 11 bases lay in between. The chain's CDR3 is CASSPGVGSYEQYF. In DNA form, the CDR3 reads TGTGCCAGCAGTCCGGGAGTCGGCTCCTACGAGCAGTACTTC.

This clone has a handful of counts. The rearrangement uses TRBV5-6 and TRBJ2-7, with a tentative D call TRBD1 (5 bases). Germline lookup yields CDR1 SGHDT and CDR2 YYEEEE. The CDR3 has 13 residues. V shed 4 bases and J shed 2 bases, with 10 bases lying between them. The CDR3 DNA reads TGTGCCAGCAGCCCGCGACAGCCCTACGAGCAGTACTTC. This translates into CASSPRQPYEQYF.

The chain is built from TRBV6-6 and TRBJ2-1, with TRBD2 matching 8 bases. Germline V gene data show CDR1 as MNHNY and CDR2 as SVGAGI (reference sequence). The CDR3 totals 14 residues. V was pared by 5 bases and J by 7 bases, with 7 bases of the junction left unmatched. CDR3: CASSPSGGENEQFF. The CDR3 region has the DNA TGTGCCAGCAGTCCCTCGGGGGGGGAAAATGAGCAGTTCTTC.

CDR3 sequence: CSAQYGYTF. In DNA, the CDR3 is TGCAGTGCTCAATATGGCTACACCTTC. This sequence joins TRBV20-1 and TRBJ1-2; D ambiguous. The CDR3 covers 9 residues. In germline, CDR1 is DFQATT, CDR2 SNEGSKA (reference sequence). Trimming took 5 bases from V and 5 from J, leaving 3 bases between them.

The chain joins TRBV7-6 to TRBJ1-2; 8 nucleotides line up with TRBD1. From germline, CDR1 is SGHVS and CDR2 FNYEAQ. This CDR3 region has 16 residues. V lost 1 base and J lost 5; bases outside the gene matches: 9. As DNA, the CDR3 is TGTGCCAGCAGCTTAGGGACAGGGATTTCAAGTTATGGCTACACCTTC. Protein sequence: CASSLGTGISSYGYTF.

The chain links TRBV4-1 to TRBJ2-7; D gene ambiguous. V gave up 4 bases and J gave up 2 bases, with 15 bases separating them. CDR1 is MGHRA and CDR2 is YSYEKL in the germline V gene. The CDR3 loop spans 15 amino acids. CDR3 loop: CASSLHDSSTYEQYF. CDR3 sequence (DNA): TGCGCCAGCAGCCTCCATGACTCCTCCACCTACGAGCAGTACTTC.

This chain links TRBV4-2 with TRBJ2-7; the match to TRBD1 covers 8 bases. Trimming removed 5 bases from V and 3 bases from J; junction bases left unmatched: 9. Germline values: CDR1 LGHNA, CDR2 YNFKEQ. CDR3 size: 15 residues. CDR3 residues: CASSSRQGSGYEQYF. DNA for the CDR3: TGTGCCAGCAGCTCGAGACAGGGGAGTGGCTACGAGCAGTACTTC.

The CDR3 spells CASSLVAGGYEQYF. CDR3 bases: TGTGCCAGCAGCTTAGTAGCGGGAGGGTACGAGCAGTACTTC. This chain uses TRBV7-8 with TRBJ2-7; TRBD2 aligns across 11 bases. The V and J ends lost 1 base and 4 bases, in that order; junction bases with no gene match: 0. CDR3 size: 14 residues. Germline CDR1 reads SGHVS; CDR2 reads FQNEAQ.

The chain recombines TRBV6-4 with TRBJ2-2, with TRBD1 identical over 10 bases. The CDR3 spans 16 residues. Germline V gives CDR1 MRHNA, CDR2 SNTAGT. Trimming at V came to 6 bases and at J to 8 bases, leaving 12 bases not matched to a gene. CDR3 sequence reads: CASSPGTGDSGGELFF. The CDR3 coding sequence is TGTGCCAGCAGCCCCGGGACAGGGGACTCCGGAGGGGAGCTGTTTTTT.

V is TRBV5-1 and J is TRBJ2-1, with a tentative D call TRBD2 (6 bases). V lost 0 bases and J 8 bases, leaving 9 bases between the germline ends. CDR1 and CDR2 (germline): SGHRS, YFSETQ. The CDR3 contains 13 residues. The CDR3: CASSLEPGDEQFF. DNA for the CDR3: TGCGCCAGCAGCTTGGAACCGGGGGATGAGCAGTTCTTC.

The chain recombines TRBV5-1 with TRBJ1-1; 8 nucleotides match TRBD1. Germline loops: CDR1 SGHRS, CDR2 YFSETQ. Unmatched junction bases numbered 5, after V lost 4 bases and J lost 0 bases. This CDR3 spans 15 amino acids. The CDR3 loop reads CASSQGQAMNTEAFF. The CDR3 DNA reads TGCGCCAGCAGCCAGGGACAGGCCATGAACACTGAAGCTTTCTTT.

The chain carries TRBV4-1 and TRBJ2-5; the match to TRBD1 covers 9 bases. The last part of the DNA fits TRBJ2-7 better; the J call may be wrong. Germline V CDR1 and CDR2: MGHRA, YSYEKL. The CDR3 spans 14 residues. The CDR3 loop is CASSPGTGYYEQYF. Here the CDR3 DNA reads TGCGCCAGCAGCCCCGGGACAGGGTACTACGAGCAGTACTTC.

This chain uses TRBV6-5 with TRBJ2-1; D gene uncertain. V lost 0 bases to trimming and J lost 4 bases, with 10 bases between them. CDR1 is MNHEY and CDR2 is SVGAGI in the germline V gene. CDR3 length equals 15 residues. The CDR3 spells CASSYSLTAYNEQFF. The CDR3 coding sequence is TGTGCCAGCAGTTACTCTCTTACAGCTTACAATGAGCAGTTCTTC.

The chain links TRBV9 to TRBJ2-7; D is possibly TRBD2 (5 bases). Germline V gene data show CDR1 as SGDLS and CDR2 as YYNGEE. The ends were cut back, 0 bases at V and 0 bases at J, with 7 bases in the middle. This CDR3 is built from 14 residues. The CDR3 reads CASSVARDSYEQYF. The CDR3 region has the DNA TGTGCCAGCAGCGTAGCCCGGGACTCCTACGAGCAGTACTTC.

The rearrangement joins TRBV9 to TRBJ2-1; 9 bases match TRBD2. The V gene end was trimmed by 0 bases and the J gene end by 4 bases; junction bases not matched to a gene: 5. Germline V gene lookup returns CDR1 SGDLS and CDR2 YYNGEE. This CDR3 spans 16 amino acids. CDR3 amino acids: CASSVAGTSSYNEQFF. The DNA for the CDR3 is TGTGCCAGCAGCGTAGCGGGGACTAGCAGTTACAATGAGCAGTTCTTC.

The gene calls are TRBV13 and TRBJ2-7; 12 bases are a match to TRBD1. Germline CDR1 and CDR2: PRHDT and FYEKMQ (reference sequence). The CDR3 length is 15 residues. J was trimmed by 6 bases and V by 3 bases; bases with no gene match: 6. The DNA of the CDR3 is TGTGCCAGCAGCTTGGGGGACAGGGGGCTGTCCGAGCAGTACTTC. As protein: CASSLGDRGLSEQYF.

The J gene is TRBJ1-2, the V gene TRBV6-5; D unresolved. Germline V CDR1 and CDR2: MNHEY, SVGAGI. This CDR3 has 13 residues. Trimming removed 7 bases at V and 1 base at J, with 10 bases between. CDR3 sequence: CASTQTVNYGYTF. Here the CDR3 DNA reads TGTGCCAGCACTCAAACAGTTAACTATGGCTACACCTTC.

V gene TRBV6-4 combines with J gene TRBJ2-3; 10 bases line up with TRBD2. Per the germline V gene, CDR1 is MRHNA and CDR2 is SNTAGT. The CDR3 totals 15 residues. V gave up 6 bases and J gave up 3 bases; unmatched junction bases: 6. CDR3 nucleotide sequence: TGTGCCAGCAGCCCTAGCGGGGGCGTGACAGATACGCAGTATTTT. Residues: CASSPSGGVTDTQYF.

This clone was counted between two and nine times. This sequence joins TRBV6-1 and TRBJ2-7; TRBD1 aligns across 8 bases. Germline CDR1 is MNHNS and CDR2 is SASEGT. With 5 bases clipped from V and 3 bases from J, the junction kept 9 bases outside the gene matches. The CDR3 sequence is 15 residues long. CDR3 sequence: CASSLSGTGNYEQYF. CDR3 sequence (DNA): TGTGCCAGCAGTCTCTCCGGGACAGGTAACTACGAGCAGTACTTC.

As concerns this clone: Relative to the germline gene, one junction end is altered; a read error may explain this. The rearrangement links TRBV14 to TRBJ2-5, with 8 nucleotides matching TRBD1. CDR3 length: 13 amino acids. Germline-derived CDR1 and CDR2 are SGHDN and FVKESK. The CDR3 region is CASSQVTPGQENF. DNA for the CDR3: TGTGCCAGCAGCCAAGTTACGCCGGGACAGGAGAACTTC.

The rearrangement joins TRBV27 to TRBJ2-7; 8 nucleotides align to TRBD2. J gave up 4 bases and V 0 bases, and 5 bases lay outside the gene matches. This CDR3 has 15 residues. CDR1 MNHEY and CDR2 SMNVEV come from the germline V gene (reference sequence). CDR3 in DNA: TGTGCCAGCAGTTTATCACCGGGAGGGGTATACGAGCAGTACTTC. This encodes CASSLSPGGVYEQYF.

CDR3 protein: CASSFFDQGTEAFF. The CDR3 DNA reads as TGTGCCAGCAGCTTCTTCGACCAGGGGACTGAAGCTTTCTTT. The chain has TRBV7-8 and TRBJ1-1; D is possibly TRBD1 (6 bases). Germline lookup yields CDR1 SGHVS and CDR2 FQNEAQ. Trimming cost V 3 bases and J 5 bases, with 13 bases left between them. The CDR3 has 14 residues. The entire variable domain, with the rest obtained from reference TRBV7-8 and TRBJ1-1, is as follows: GAGVSQSPRYKVAKRGQDVALRCDPISGHVSLFWYQQALGQGPEFLTYFQNEAQLDKSGLPSDRFFAERPEGSVSTLKIQRTQQEDSAVYLCASSFFDQGTEAFFGQGTRLTVV.

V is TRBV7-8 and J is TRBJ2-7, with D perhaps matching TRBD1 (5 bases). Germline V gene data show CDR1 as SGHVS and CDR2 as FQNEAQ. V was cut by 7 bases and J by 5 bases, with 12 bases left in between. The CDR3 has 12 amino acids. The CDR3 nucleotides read TGTGCCAGCACCCACAGGATCCACGAGCAGTACTTC. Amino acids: CASTHRIHEQYF.

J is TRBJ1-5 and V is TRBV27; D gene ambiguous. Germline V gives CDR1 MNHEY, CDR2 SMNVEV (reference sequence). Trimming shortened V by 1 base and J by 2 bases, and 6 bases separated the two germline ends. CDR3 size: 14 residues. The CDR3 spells CASSLFYGNQPQHF. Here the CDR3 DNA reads TGTGCCAGCAGTTTATTTTATGGCAATCAGCCCCAGCATTTT.